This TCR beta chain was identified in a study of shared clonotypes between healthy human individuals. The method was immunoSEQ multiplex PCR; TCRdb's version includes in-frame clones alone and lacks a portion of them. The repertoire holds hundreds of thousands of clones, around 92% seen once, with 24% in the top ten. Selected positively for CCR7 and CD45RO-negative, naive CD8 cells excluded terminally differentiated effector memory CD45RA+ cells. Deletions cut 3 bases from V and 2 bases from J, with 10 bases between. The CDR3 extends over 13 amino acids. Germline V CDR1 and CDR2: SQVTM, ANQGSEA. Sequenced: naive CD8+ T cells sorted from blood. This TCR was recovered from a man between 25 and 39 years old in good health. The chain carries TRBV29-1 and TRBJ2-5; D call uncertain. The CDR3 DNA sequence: TGCAGCGTTGAGGAGACTCTACAAGAGACCCAGTACTTC. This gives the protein CSVEETLQETQYF.